This TCR beta chain is from a study of T and B cells in COVID-19 patients. Study summary: In the active-infection cohort, nine tenths of the roughly 20 patients had comorbidities linked to unfavorable COVID-19 outcome. Study-wide findings and caveats: Patients with COVID-19 reportedly showed strongly skewed T cell receptor beta variable and joining gene usage.

From blood, roughly 220-550 ng of genomic DNA served as TRB template. About this clonotype: Its antigen is unknown.

The germline CDR1 and CDR2 sequences are MNHEY and SVGAGI. Germline trimming cut 7 bases from V and 3 bases from J; bases unmatched to any gene: 8. The CDR3 extends over 14 amino acids. BIOMED2 TRB-A/B primer pools were used in multiplex TRB PCR. TCRdb called the multiplex PCR reads again in MiXCR, with one record for every CDR3 protein. The profile covers about 20,000 distinct CDR3 sequences, with 29% appearing a single time and approximately 2.9% taken by the ten largest. Sequenced sample: blood. This sequence originates from a human donor who had recovered from COVID-19. The V gene is TRBV6-5, the J gene TRBJ1-2, with 7 bases aligning to TRBD1. CDR3: CASNRDSRDYGYTF. The CDR3 DNA reads as TGTGCCAGCAATAGGGACAGCAGAGACTATGGCTACACCTTC.